Listed here are 12 T cell receptor beta chains from one sample, sequenced in a study of shared clonotypes between healthy human individuals. The repertoire was sequenced with immunoSEQ multiplex PCR; TCRdb's copy has only in-frame clones and lacks some. The data contain about 480,000 clones, 70% to 80% of them singletons. The sample was PBMCs. These receptors were obtained from a woman between 40 and 50 years old in good health. Some clones in this sample may be carry-over from other donors' samples.

The chain links TRBV11-3 to TRBJ2-3; D not certain. Deletions cut 4 bases from V and 8 bases from J, with 16 bases between. The CDR3 extends over 14 amino acids. CDR1 and CDR2 (germline): SGHNT, YENEEA. The DNA of the CDR3 is TGTGCCAGCAGCTCCCTACTTGGACGCGGTACGCAGTATTTT. As protein: CASSSLLGRGTQYF.

The chain couples TRBV11-2 to TRBJ2-7; no reliable D call. The CDR3 has 14 amino acids. The germline V and J ends were trimmed by 5 bases and 2 bases, with 13 bases remaining between them. CDR1 and CDR2 from the germline V gene are SGHAT and FQNNGV. The CDR3 loop is CASSTTKRTYEQYF. The DNA for the CDR3 is TGTGCCAGCAGCACAACAAAACGGACCTACGAGCAGTACTTC.

The chain joins TRBV28 to TRBJ2-3; D perhaps matches TRBD1 (5 bases). The CDR3 length is 13 residues. Trimming shortened V by 4 bases and J by 4 bases, and 9 bases separated the two germline ends. Germline V gene sequence: CDR1 MDHEN, CDR2 SYDVKM. The CDR3 coding sequence is TGTGCCAGCAGTTCCCGACAGTCAGATACGCAGTATTTT. Its translation: CASSSRQSDTQYF.

The table lists this clone with many counts. This chain joins TRBV10-2 and TRBJ1-3; TRBD1 agrees at 7 bases. This CDR3 contains 15 residues. The junction had 2 bases not matched to a gene; V was cut back by 3 bases and J by 0 bases. The germline V gene has CDR1 WSHSY and CDR2 SAAADI. For the CDR3, the DNA is TGCGCCAGCAGTGACAGGGGGAACTCTGGAAACACCATATATTTT. Its protein product is CASSDRGNSGNTIYF.

The genes are TRBV5-1 and TRBJ2-7; the match to TRBD2 covers 7 bases. Germline assignment: CDR1 SGHRS and CDR2 YFSETQ. Trimming took 0 bases from V and 3 from J; bases not matched to a gene: 3. The CDR3 runs 14 residues. CDR3 residues: CASSLALASYEQYF. CDR3 DNA sequence: TGCGCCAGCAGCTTGGCACTAGCGAGCTACGAGCAGTACTTC.

This clone appeared a single time. The chain combines TRBV5-5 with TRBJ2-2, with D unclear. CDR1 is SGHKS and CDR2 is YYEKEE in the germline V gene (reference sequence). V dropped 0 bases and J dropped 3 bases, with 6 bases sitting between them. This CDR3 contains 14 residues. CDR3 nucleotides: TGTGCCAGCAGCTTGGTTAGGGACACCGGGGAGCTGTTTTTT. Protein sequence: CASSLVRDTGELFF.

This chain uses TRBV5-5 with TRBJ1-4; no firm D call. The CDR3 extends over 13 amino acids. Germline V lookup: CDR1 SGHKS, CDR2 YYEKEE (reference sequence). Trimming removed 0 bases at V and 7 bases at J, with 7 bases between. DNA of the CDR3: TGTGCCAGCAGCTTGGACCCCCCTGAAAAACTGTTTTTT. Amino acid sequence: CASSLDPPEKLFF.

CDR3 amino acids: CASRSGHFNQPQHF. DNA for the CDR3: TGTGCCAGCAGGTCTGGACACTTCAATCAGCCCCAGCATTTT. The V gene is TRBV28, the J gene TRBJ1-5; D might be TRBD1 (5 bases). The germline V gene encodes CDR1 MDHEN and CDR2 SYDVKM. V lost 6 bases to trimming and J lost 3 bases, with 12 bases between them. This CDR3 is 14 amino acids long.

The chain has TRBV27 and TRBJ2-3; a possible D gene is TRBD2 (5 bases). The germline CDR1 and CDR2 sequences are MNHEY and SMNVEV (reference sequence). The CDR3 length is 14 residues. The V end was cut by 3 bases, the J end by 5 bases, with 12 bases between. The CDR3 DNA follows: TGTGCCAGCAGTTTGGGGATCGAGGGAGATACGCAGTATTTT. The encoded protein is CASSLGIEGDTQYF.

The chain joins TRBV2 to TRBJ2-7, with TRBD1 identical over 7 bases. The ends lost 3 bases at V and 3 bases at J; junction bases unmatched: 5. Germline CDR1 is SNHLY and CDR2 is FYNNEI. This CDR3 is built from 14 residues. CDR3 sequence (DNA): TGTGCCAGCAGTGATGGCAGGGGGAACTACGAGCAGTACTTC. This translates into CASSDGRGNYEQYF.

The V and J genes are TRBV4-1 and TRBJ2-1; TRBD1 matches at 11 bases. Germline V gene lookup returns CDR1 MGHRA and CDR2 YSYEKL. The CDR3 has 18 amino acids. The J segment lost 4 bases and the V segment lost 1 base, leaving 9 bases of the junction unmatched. CDR3 nucleotides: TGCGCCAGCAGCCAAGCCAGCCCCGGGACAGGGGGATACAATGAGCAGTTCTTC. As protein: CASSQASPGTGGYNEQFF.

In regard to this clone: The junction shows a germline mismatch at one end, possibly a read error. The V and J genes are TRBV7-3 and TRBJ2-1, with D perhaps assigned TRBD1 or TRBD2 (5 bases each). CDR3 length: 12 amino acids. Looked up from germline, CDR1 is SGHTA and CDR2 is FQGTGA. CDR3 protein: CASSPGGAAPIF. Here the CDR3 DNA reads TGTGCCAGCTCTCCTGGGGGAGCGGCCCCGATCTTC.